This paragraph reports one T cell receptor (beta chain). Germline CDR1 is SGHDT and CDR2 is YYEEEE. This CDR3 is 12 amino acids long. V lost 5 bases to trimming and J lost 4 bases, with 7 bases between them. This sample is part of a study of T cells after somatic rescue of genetic block. Repertoires were generated with immunoSEQ multiplex PCR, while TCRdb's copy carries only in-frame clones and drops some. The profile shows 80,000 to 90,000 clones, about 90% of them singletons. Sequenced input: peripheral blood mononuclear cells (PBMCs). This chain uses TRBV5-6 with TRBJ1-5; D is ambiguous. The TCR comes from a woman aged 18-35 years. Written as DNA, the CDR3 is TGTGCCAGCAGTCGTGTGAATCAGCCCCAGCATTTT. This codes for CASSRVNQPQHF.